The 30 T cell receptor beta chains below were found in one sample sequenced in a study of T cells after yellow fever vaccination. Via MiXCR, TCRdb re-called the 5' RACE reads, giving one row per CDR3 protein. The sample carries fewer than 350,000 distinct CDR3 sequences, 8.5% to 10% recorded once. This specimen consisted of PBMCs, obtained on the day of the first yellow fever vaccination. Receptors originate from a man between 18 and 35 years old who received the YFV17D yellow fever vaccine.

A few counts support this clonotype. The chain has TRBV12-3 or TRBV12-4 and TRBJ2-3; 11 bases map to TRBD2. V was clipped by 3 bases and J by 5 bases; unmatched bases: 7. The CDR3 consists of 16 residues. The CDR3 reads CASSLLAGGPLDTQYF. The CDR3 DNA reads TGTGCCAGCAGTTTGTTAGCGGGGGGGCCTCTAGATACGCAGTATTTT.

This rearrangement joins TRBV12-3 or TRBV12-4 to TRBJ2-5, with 9 bases that match TRBD2. V was clipped by 5 bases and J by 7 bases; unmatched bases: 11. This CDR3 comprises 15 residues. In nucleotides, the CDR3 is TGTGCCAGCAGTCCCTTGGCGGGGGGGTTGGGGACCCAGTACTTC. This translates into CASSPLAGGLGTQYF.

The gene calls are TRBV20-1 and TRBJ2-5, with D perhaps TRBD1 (5 bases). Germline V gives CDR1 DFQATT, CDR2 SNEGSKA (reference sequence). The CDR3 has 14 residues. DNA of the CDR3: TGCAGCGTACACAGGTCAGACAGACAAGAGACCCAGTACTTC. Translation gives CSVHRSDRQETQYF.

The chain combines TRBV7-3 with TRBJ1-1; D ambiguous. The CDR3 is made up of 13 amino acids. Trimming stripped 1 base from V and 8 bases from J, with 11 bases between. From germline, CDR1 is SGHTA and CDR2 FQGTGA. The CDR3 DNA reads as TGTGCCAGCAGCTTAATCCCCCAAAGCGAAGCTTTCTTT. Translating it yields CASSLIPQSEAFF. Complete variable domain (other parts from reference TRBV7-3 and TRBJ1-1): GAGVSQTPSNKVTEKGKYVELRCDPISGHTALYWYRQSLGQGPEFLIYFQGTGAADDSGLPNDRFFAVRPEGSVSTLKIQRTERGDSAVYLCASSLIPQSEAFFGQGTRLTVV.

The rearrangement joins TRBV5-4 to TRBJ2-5; 12 positions match TRBD1. Germline V gene data show CDR1 as SGHNT and CDR2 as YYREEE (reference sequence). V gave up 5 bases and J gave up 5 bases; unmatched junction bases: 4. The CDR3 is made up of 14 amino acids. The CDR3 spells CASSGTGGSETQYF. DNA of the CDR3: TGTGCCAGCAGTGGGACAGGGGGCTCGGAGACCCAGTACTTC.

This rearrangement joins TRBV20-1 to TRBJ1-4; 9 bases are shared with TRBD1. The CDR3 sequence is 15 residues long. The ends lost 0 bases at V and 8 bases at J; junction bases unmatched: 7. The germline gives CDR1 DFQATT, CDR2 SNEGSKA (reference sequence). CDR3 residues: CSARDPDRGWEKLFF. The DNA of the CDR3 is TGCAGTGCTAGAGATCCGGACAGGGGATGGGAAAAACTGTTTTTT.

This clonotype was found a few times. The J gene is TRBJ1-1, the V gene TRBV18; weak D call: TRBD1 (5 bases). The V gene's germline CDR1 is KGHSH and CDR2 LQKENI. Trimming stripped 2 bases from V and 0 bases from J, with 16 bases between. The CDR3 is made up of 17 amino acids. The CDR3 loop is CASSPDLGVEMNTEAFF. The DNA of the CDR3 is TGTGCCAGCTCACCAGATTTGGGGGTCGAGATGAACACTGAAGCTTTCTTT.

The CDR3 bases are TGTGCCAGCAGCGTATATGCTAGGGCGGGGGAGACCCAGTACTTC. Protein sequence: CASSVYARAGETQYF. This chain links TRBV9 with TRBJ2-5, with a possible D match to TRBD2 (6 bases). Trimming left V 1 base short and J 5 bases short, with 15 bases between. This CDR3 has 15 amino acids. The germline V gene encodes CDR1 SGDLS and CDR2 YYNGEE.

This clonotype occurred a few times. The chain has TRBV7-9 and TRBJ2-3; tentatively, D is TRBD2 (6 bases). CDR3 length: 15 amino acids. Germline-derived CDR1 and CDR2 are SEHNR and FQNEAQ (reference sequence). Between the trimmed V and J ends, which lost 5 bases and 1 base, there was a span of 13 bases. CDR3 nucleotide sequence: TGTGCCAGCAGCCAGACTAGAGTGGGCACAGATACGCAGTATTTT. The encoded protein is CASSQTRVGTDTQYF.

The sample holds many counts of this clonotype. The rearrangement uses TRBV9 and TRBJ2-5; TRBD2 might be the D (6 bases). The germline CDR1 and CDR2 sequences are SGDLS and YYNGEE. This CDR3 is built from 16 residues. Trimming cost V 0 bases and J 1 base, with 13 bases left between them. The CDR3 nucleotides are TGTGCCAGCAGCGTAGGGGGGGTTCCGGGCCAAGAGACCCAGTACTTC. Its translation is CASSVGGVPGQETQYF.

This clonotype was observed many times. At one end, the junction sequence differs from germline, possibly due to a read error. The gene calls are TRBV12-3 or TRBV12-4 and TRBJ1-2; TRBD1 matches 8 bases. The length of the CDR3 is 14 residues. CDR3: CASSRTGINHGYTF. In DNA form, the CDR3 reads TGTGCCAGCAGCCGGACAGGGATTAACCATGGCTACACCTTC.

The chain has TRBV20-1 and TRBJ1-1; weak D call: TRBD1 (6 bases). The CDR3 sequence is 11 residues long. Germline CDR1 is DFQATT and CDR2 is SNEGSKA (reference sequence). V was pared by 4 bases and J by 13 bases, with 16 bases between. Written as DNA, the CDR3 is TGCAGTGCTACACCAGGGGCGGGGGATTTCTTT. Protein sequence: CSATPGAGDFF.

At least ten counts were recorded for this clonotype. V gene TRBV19 combines with J gene TRBJ1-1; D is unclear. There are 8 residues in the CDR3. Germline CDR1 LNHDA, CDR2 SQIVND (reference sequence). V gave up 4 bases and J gave up 9 bases, with 0 bases separating them. CDR3 sequence reads: CASSKAFF. The DNA for the CDR3 is TGTGCCAGTAGTAAAGCTTTCTTT.

This clonotype was seen only a few times. The chain joins TRBV20-1 to TRBJ2-1; 7 bases agree with TRBD1. The V segment lost 6 bases and the J segment 3 bases; nucleotides outside the gene matches: 8. Germline V CDR1 and CDR2: DFQATT, SNEGSKA (reference sequence). The CDR3 runs 14 residues. The CDR3 loop is CSAARQGNYNEQFF. The CDR3 coding sequence is TGCAGTGCAGCCCGACAGGGTAACTACAATGAGCAGTTCTTC.

This clonotype appeared a few times. The V and J genes are TRBV6-1 and TRBJ2-2; 10 bases are shared with TRBD1. The CDR3 runs to 15 residues. The V gene end was trimmed by 10 bases and the J gene end by 5 bases; junction bases not matched to a gene: 10. Germline V gene lookup returns CDR1 MNHNS and CDR2 SASEGT. CDR3 bases: TGTGCCACCCTGCACGCGGGACAGGGGACCGGGGAGCTGTTTTTT. Protein sequence: CATLHAGQGTGELFF.

This chain connects TRBV11-2 to TRBJ2-5; 15 bases are shared with TRBD2. The ends lost 6 bases at V and 3 bases at J; junction bases unmatched: 5. Germline V gene data show CDR1 as SGHAT and CDR2 as FQNNGV. The CDR3 length is 16 residues. The CDR3 loop reads CASRGLAGGAKETQYF. CDR3 nucleotide sequence: TGTGCCAGCAGGGGACTAGCGGGGGGTGCAAAAGAGACCCAGTACTTC.

The chain combines TRBV7-9 with TRBJ1-1; 7 positions agree with TRBD1. Germline V gene sequence: CDR1 SEHNR, CDR2 FQNEAQ (reference sequence). Unmatched junction bases numbered 11, after V lost 5 bases and J lost 11 bases. The CDR3 is 13 amino acids. CDR3 residues: CASSEQGLGTAFF. The CDR3 region has the DNA TGTGCCAGCAGCGAACAGGGGCTGGGGACGGCTTTCTTT.

The V gene is TRBV11-3, the J gene TRBJ2-1; D ambiguous. V lost 2 bases and J lost 1, with 9 bases in between. CDR3 size: 15 residues. Looked up from germline, CDR1 is SGHNT and CDR2 is YENEEA. The CDR3 reads CASSLYPRSYNEQFF. CDR3 DNA sequence: TGTGCCAGCAGCTTATACCCCCGATCCTACAATGAGCAGTTCTTC.

This clonotype occurred many times. This chain joins TRBV12-3 or TRBV12-4 and TRBJ2-4, with TRBD2 as a possible D gene (7 bases). This CDR3 spans 17 amino acids. The ends were cut back, 1 base at V and 6 bases at J, with 19 bases in the middle. This CDR3 reads CASSLDPAGATGNIQYF. CDR3 in DNA: TGTGCCAGCAGTTTAGATCCCGCGGGGGCGACGGGAAACATTCAGTACTTC.

The chain combines TRBV7-3 with TRBJ2-2, with 8 bases matching TRBD1. This CDR3 has 17 amino acids. Losses at the gene ends were 0 bases for V and 3 bases for J; bases not matched to a gene: 6. Germline V gene lookup returns CDR1 SGHTA and CDR2 FQGTGA. The CDR3 bases are TGTGCCAGCAGCTTAACGCCGGACAGGGCTTACACCGGGGAGCTGTTTTTT. It is translated as CASSLTPDRAYTGELFF.

The chain is built from TRBV19 and TRBJ1-1; the D is unclear. The germline CDR1 and CDR2 sequences are LNHDA and SQIVND (reference sequence). The CDR3 loop spans 12 amino acids. Trimming removed 8 bases at V and 7 bases at J, with 14 bases between. CDR3 sequence reads: CASSPGISEAFF. CDR3 DNA sequence: TGTGCCAGTTCCCCGGGGATTAGTGAAGCTTTCTTT.

The chain uses TRBV5-5 and TRBJ1-4, with TRBD1 matching 7 bases. Germline-derived CDR1 and CDR2 are SGHKS and YYEKEE (reference sequence). V was clipped by 4 bases and J by 4 bases; unmatched bases: 7. The CDR3 runs 15 residues. CDR3 amino acids: CASSMTGTLNEKLFF. CDR3 nucleotides: TGTGCCAGCAGCATGACAGGGACCCTTAATGAAAAACTGTTTTTT. Full variable domain (rest looked up from reference TRBV5-5 and TRBJ1-4): DAGVTQSPTHLIKTRGQQVTLRCSPISGHKSVSWYQQVLGQGPQFIFQYYEKEERGRGNFPDRFSARQFPNYSSELNVNALLLGDSALYLCASSMTGTLNEKLFFGSGTQLSVL.

This chain links TRBV6-5 with TRBJ1-1; D is ambiguous. Germline V CDR1 and CDR2: MNHEY, SVGAGI. V was trimmed by 2 bases and J by 4 bases, leaving 11 bases between them. This CDR3 region has 14 residues. The CDR3 DNA reads as TGTGCCAGCAGTTACGTGGCGGGGAGCACTGAAGCTTTCTTT. It is translated as CASSYVAGSTEAFF.

This clonotype has more than one count but fewer than ten. The V call is TRBV19, the J call TRBJ1-5, with D hard to call. Between the trimmed V and J ends, which lost 5 bases and 4 bases, there was a span of 12 bases. This CDR3 is 14 amino acids long. Germline V gene sequence: CDR1 LNHDA, CDR2 SQIVND (reference sequence). The CDR3 loop reads CASSLRTVNQPQHF. The CDR3 bases are TGTGCCAGTAGTCTCAGGACGGTGAATCAGCCCCAGCATTTT.

This clonotype came up a few times. The chain carries TRBV6-5 and TRBJ1-4, with 7 bases lining up with TRBD1. With V trimmed by 6 bases and J by 6 bases, 7 bases remained unmatched. This CDR3 spans 14 amino acids. CDR1 is MNHEY and CDR2 is SVGAGI in the germline V gene. In DNA form, the CDR3 reads TGTGCCAGCAGCTACGACAGGGTGGATGAAAAACTGTTTTTT. Translation gives CASSYDRVDEKLFF.

V gene TRBV19 combines with J gene TRBJ2-2; perhaps TRBD1 as D (6 bases). Germline CDR1 and CDR2: LNHDA and SQIVND (reference sequence). Deletions cut 10 bases from V and 2 bases from J, with 11 bases between. This CDR3 is built from 13 residues. For the CDR3, the DNA is TGTGCCACAGGACAGACTAACACCGGGGAGCTGTTTTTT. This translates into CATGQTNTGELFF.

This clonotype turned up a few times. The rearrangement uses TRBV5-1 and TRBJ2-1; D ambiguous. The CDR3 loop spans 16 amino acids. Germline V gene data show CDR1 as SGHRS and CDR2 as YFSETQ. Trimming removed 4 bases at V and 1 base at J, with 15 bases between. CDR3 sequence (DNA): TGCGCCAGCAGCCGCACACAATTCGGGTCCTACAATGAGCAGTTCTTC. Translating gives CASSRTQFGSYNEQFF.

This clonotype was recorded a few times. The CDR3 DNA reads as TGTGCCAGCAGCCCCTCGACTAGCGGGTTTCAAGAGACCCAGTACTTC. Its translation is CASSPSTSGFQETQYF. V is TRBV9 and J is TRBJ2-5; 10 bases fit TRBD2. The CDR3 is 16 residues long. Per germline, CDR1 SGDLS and CDR2 YYNGEE. J lost 2 bases, V lost 4 bases, and 8 bases had no gene match.

This clonotype was seen a few times. V and J are TRBV6-1 and TRBJ1-1; D might be TRBD1 (5 bases). Germline V gene lookup returns CDR1 MNHNS and CDR2 SASEGT. Trimming shortened V by 1 base and J by 0 bases, and 9 bases separated the two germline ends. The CDR3 consists of 15 residues. The CDR3 region is CASSEGGGMNTEAFF. The CDR3 DNA is TGTGCCAGCAGTGAAGGGGGGGGTATGAACACTGAAGCTTTCTTT.

This clonotype was seen a few times. The V call is TRBV19, the J call TRBJ2-1; 9 bases are shared with TRBD1. Germline values: CDR1 LNHDA, CDR2 SQIVND (reference sequence). With 3 bases clipped from V and 7 bases from J, the junction kept 16 bases outside the gene matches. CDR3 size: 18 residues. CDR3 loop: CASSILGLGTGTLNEQFF. The CDR3 coding sequence is TGTGCCAGTAGTATTTTAGGACTCGGGACAGGGACCTTGAATGAGCAGTTCTTC.